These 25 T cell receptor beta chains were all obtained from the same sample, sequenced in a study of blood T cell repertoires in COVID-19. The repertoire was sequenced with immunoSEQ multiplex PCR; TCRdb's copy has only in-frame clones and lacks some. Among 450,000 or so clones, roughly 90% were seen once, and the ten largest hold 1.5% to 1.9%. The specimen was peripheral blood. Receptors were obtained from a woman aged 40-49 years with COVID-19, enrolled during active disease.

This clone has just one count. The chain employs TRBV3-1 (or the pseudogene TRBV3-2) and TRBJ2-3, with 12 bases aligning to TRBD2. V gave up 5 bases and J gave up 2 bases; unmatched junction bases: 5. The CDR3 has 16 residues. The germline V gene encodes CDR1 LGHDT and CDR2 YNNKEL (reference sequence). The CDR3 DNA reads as TGTGCCAGCAGCTCCCGGACTAGCGGGGTCACAGATACGCAGTATTTT. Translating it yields CASSSRTSGVTDTQYF.

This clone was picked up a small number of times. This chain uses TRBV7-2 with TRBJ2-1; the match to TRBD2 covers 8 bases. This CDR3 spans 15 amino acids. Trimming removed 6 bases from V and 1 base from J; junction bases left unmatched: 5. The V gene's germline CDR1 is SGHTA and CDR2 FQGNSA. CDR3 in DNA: TGTGCCAGCAGAGCCAGCGGGAGATCCTACAATGAGCAGTTCTTC. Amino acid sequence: CASRASGRSYNEQFF.

Here the CDR3 DNA reads TGTGCCAGCGGCGGAGATACGCAGTATTTT. Translated, it gives CASGGDTQYF. The chain couples TRBV13 to TRBJ2-3; D uncertain. CDR1 is PRHDT and CDR2 is FYEKMQ in the germline V gene (reference sequence). Trimming pared 8 bases from V and 5 bases from J, leaving 5 bases between. The CDR3 spans 10 residues.

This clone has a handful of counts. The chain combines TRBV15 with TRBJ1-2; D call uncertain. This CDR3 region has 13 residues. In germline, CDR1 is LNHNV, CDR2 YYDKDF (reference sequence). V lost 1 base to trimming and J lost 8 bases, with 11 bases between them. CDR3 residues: CATSRGFPEGYTF. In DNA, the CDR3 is TGTGCCACCAGCAGAGGATTCCCTGAGGGCTACACCTTC.

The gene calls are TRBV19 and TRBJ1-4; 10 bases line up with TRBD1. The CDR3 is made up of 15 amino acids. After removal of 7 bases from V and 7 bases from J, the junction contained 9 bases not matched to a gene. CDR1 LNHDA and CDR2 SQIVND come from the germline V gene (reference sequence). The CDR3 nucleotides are TGTGCCAGTACATACCGGGACAGGGGAATTGAAAAACTGTTTTTT. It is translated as CASTYRDRGIEKLFF. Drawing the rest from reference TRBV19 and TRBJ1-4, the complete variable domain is DGGITQSPKYLFRKEGQNVTLSCEQNLNHDAMYWYRQDPGQGLRLIYYSQIVNDFQKGDIAEGYSVSREKKESFPLTVTSAQKNPTAFYLCASTYRDRGIEKLFFGSGTQLSVL.

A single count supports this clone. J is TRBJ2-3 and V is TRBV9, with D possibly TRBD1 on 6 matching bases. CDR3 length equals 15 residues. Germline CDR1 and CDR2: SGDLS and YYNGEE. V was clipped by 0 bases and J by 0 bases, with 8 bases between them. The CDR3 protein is CASSVDGQSTDTQYF. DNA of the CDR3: TGTGCCAGCAGCGTAGATGGACAGAGCACAGATACGCAGTATTTT. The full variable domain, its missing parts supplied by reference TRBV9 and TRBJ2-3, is DSGVTQTPKHLITATGQRVTLRCSPRSGDLSVYWYQQSLDQGLQFLIQYYNGEERAKGNILERFSAQQFPDLHSELNLSSLELGDSALYFCASSVDGQSTDTQYFGPGTRLTVL.

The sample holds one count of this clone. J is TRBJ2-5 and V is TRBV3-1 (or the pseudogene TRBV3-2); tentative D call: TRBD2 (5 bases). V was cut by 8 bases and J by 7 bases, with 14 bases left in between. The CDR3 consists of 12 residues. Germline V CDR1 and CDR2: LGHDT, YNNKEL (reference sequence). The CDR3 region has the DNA TGTGCCAGCGGTATTAGCGATGGGACCCAGTACTTC. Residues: CASGISDGTQYF.

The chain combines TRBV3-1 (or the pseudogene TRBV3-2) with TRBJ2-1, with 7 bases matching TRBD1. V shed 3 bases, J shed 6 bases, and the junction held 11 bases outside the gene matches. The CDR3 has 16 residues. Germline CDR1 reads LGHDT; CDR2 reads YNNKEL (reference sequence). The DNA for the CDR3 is TGTGCCAGCAGCCAGGACCGGGACAGAGCTCTCAATGAGCAGTTCTTC. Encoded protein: CASSQDRDRALNEQFF.

DNA for the CDR3: TGTGCCAGCGCGGGACGGAGCAATCAGCCCCAGCATTTT. Amino acid sequence: CASAGRSNQPQHF. The chain employs TRBV7-8 and TRBJ1-5, with a possible D match to TRBD1 (5 bases). The CDR3 is 13 amino acids. The V gene lost 8 bases and the J gene lost 1 base, with 9 bases spanning the gap. Germline CDR1 and CDR2: SGHVS and FQNEAQ. Variable domain in full (rest from reference TRBV7-8 and TRBJ1-5): GAGVSQSPRYKVAKRGQDVALRCDPISGHVSLFWYQQALGQGPEFLTYFQNEAQLDKSGLPSDRFFAERPEGSVSTLKIQRTQQEDSAVYLCASAGRSNQPQHFGDGTRLSIL.

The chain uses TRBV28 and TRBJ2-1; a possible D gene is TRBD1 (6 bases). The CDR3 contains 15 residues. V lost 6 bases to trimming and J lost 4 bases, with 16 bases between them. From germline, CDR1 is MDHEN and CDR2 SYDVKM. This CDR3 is CASSYPGRGYNEQFF. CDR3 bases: TGTGCCAGCAGCTATCCCGGCAGGGGTTACAATGAGCAGTTCTTC.

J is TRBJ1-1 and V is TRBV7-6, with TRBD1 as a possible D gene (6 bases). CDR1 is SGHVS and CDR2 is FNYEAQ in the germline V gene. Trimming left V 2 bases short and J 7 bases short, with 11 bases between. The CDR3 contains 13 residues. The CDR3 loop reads CASSLPGQDEAFF. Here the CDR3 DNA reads TGTGCCAGCAGCTTACCGGGACAAGATGAAGCTTTCTTT.

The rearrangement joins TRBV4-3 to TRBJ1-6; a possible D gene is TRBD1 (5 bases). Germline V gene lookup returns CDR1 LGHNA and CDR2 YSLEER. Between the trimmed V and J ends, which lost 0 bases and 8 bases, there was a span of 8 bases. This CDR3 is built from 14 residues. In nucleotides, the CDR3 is TGCGCCAGCAGCCAAGATGGGGCAGATTCACCCCTCCACTTT. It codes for CASSQDGADSPLHF.

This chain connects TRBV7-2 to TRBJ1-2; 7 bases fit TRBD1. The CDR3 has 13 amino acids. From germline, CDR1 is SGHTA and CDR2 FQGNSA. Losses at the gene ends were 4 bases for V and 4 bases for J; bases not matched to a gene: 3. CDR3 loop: CASSSQGTYGYTF. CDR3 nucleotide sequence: TGTGCCAGCAGCTCACAGGGGACCTATGGCTACACCTTC.

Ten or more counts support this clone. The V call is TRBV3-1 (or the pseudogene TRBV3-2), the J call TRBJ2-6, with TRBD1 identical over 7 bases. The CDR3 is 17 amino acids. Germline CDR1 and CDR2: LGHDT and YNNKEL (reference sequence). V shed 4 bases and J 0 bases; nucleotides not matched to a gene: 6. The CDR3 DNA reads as TGTGCCAGCAGCCTCCGGACAGGCCGCTCTGGGGCCAACGTCCTGACTTTC. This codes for CASSLRTGRSGANVLTF.

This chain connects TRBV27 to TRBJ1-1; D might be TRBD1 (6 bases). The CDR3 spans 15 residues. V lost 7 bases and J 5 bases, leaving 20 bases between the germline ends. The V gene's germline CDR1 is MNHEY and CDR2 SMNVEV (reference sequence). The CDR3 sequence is CASTPGRGAETEAFF. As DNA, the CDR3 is TGTGCCAGCACCCCAGGGCGGGGGGCGGAAACTGAAGCTTTCTTT.

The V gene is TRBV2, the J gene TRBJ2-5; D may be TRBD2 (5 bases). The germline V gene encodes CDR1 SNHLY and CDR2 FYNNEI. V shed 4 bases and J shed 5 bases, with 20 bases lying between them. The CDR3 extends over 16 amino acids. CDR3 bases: TGTGCCAGCAGTGCGGAGGACCCTTCATCTGGGGAGACCCAGTACTTC. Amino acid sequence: CASSAEDPSSGETQYF.

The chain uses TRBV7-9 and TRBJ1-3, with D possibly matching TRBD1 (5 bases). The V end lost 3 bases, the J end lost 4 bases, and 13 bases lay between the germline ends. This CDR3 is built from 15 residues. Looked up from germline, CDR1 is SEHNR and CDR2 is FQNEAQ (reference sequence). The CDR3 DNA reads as TGTGCCAGCAGCTTTACAGGAGGGACGGGAAACACCATATATTTT. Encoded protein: CASSFTGGTGNTIYF.

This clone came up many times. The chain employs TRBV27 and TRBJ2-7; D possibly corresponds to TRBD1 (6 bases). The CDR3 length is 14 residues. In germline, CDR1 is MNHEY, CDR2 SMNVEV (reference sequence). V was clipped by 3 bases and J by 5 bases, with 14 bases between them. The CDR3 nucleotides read TGTGCCAGCAGTTTCCGGGACATAAGCGACGAGCAGTACTTC. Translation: CASSFRDISDEQYF.

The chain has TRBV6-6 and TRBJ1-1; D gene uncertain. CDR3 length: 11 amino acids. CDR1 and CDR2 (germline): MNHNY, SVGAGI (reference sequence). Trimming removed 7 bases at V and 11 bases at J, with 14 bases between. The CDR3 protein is CASTSGVGAFF. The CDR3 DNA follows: TGTGCCAGCACCTCGGGTGTTGGCGCTTTCTTT.

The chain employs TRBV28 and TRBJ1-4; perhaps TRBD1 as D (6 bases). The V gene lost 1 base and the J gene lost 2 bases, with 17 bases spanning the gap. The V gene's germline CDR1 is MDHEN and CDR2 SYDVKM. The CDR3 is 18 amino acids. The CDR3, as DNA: TGTGCCAGCAGTTTATCCCTTCATCCAGGGGAGACTAATGAAAAACTGTTTTTT. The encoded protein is CASSLSLHPGETNEKLFF.

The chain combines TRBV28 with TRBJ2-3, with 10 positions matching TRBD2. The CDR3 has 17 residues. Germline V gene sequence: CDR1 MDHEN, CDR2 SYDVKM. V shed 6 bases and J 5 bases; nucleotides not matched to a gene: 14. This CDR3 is CASSLPGSGGLGDTQYF. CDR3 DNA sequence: TGTGCCAGCAGCCTCCCCGGTAGCGGGGGGCTCGGAGATACGCAGTATTTT. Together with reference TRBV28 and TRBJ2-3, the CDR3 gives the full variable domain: DVKVTQSSRYLVKRTGEKVFLECVQDMDHENMFWYRQDPGLGLRLIYFSYDVKMKEKGDIPEGYSVSREKKERFSLILESASTNQTSMYLCASSLPGSGGLGDTQYFGPGTRLTVL.

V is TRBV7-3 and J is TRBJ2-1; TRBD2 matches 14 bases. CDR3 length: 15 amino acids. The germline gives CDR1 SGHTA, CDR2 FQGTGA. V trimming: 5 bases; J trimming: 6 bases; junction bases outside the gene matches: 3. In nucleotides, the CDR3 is TGTGCCAGCAGCCTCGGGACTAGCGGGAGCAATGAGCAGTTCTTC. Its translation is CASSLGTSGSNEQFF. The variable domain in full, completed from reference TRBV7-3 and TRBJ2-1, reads GAGVSQTPSNKVTEKGKYVELRCDPISGHTALYWYRQSLGQGPEFLIYFQGTGAADDSGLPNDRFFAVRPEGSVSTLKIQRTERGDSAVYLCASSLGTSGSNEQFFGPGTRLTVL.

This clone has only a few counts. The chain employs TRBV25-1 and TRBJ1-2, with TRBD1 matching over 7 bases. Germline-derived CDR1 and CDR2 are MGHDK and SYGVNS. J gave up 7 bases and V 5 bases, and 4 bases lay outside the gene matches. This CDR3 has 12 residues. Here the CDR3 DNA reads TGTGCCAGCAGTACAGGGGTGGCTGGCTACACCTTC. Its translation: CASSTGVAGYTF.

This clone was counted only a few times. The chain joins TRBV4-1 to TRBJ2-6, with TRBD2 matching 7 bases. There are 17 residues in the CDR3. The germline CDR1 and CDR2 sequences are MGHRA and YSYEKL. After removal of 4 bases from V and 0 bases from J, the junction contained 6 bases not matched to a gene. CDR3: CASSLSTGGSGANVLTF. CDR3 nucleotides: TGCGCCAGCAGCCTTTCGACGGGAGGCTCTGGGGCCAACGTCCTGACTTTC.

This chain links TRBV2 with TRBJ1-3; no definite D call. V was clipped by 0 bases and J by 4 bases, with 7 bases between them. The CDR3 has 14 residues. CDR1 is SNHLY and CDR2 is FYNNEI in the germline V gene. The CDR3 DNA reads TGTGCCAGCAGTGAAGCGCTCGGGGGAAACACCATATATTTT. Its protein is CASSEALGGNTIYF.